The 2 T cell receptor beta chains given below trace back to one sample, sequenced in a study of T cell responses to AZD1222 COVID-19 vaccine. Data came from immunoSEQ multiplex PCR; TCRdb stores just in-frame clones and leaves some out. The sample yields 150,000 to 200,000 clones, 94% seen once. The sequencing used peripheral blood, collected on day 0 of AZD1222 vaccination. These receptors came from an adult in good health.

The chain employs TRBV19 and TRBJ1-1; D unresolved. The CDR3 length is 14 residues. Per the germline V gene, CDR1 is LNHDA and CDR2 is SQIVND (reference sequence). V shed 6 bases and J shed 7 bases, with 18 bases lying between them. CDR3 amino acids: CASSTNPRSIEAFF. The CDR3 DNA is TGTGCCAGTAGCACCAATCCTAGGAGCATTGAAGCTTTCTTT. Supplemented by reference TRBV19 and TRBJ1-1, the full variable domain reads DGGITQSPKYLFRKEGQNVTLSCEQNLNHDAMYWYRQDPGQGLRLIYYSQIVNDFQKGDIAEGYSVSREKKESFPLTVTSAQKNPTAFYLCASSTNPRSIEAFFGQGTRLTVV.

The chain uses TRBV30 and TRBJ2-2; the D is unclear. CDR3 length equals 15 residues. V lost 0 bases, J lost 1 base, and 9 bases lay in between. Germline lookup yields CDR1 GTSNPN and CDR2 SVGIG (reference sequence). The CDR3 bases are TGTGCCTGGAGTGTCTGGCGGAAGAACACCGGGGAGCTGTTTTTT. It encodes CAWSVWRKNTGELFF. The full variable domain, with the rest looked up from reference TRBV30 and TRBJ2-2, is SQTIHQWPATLVQPVGSPLSLECTVEGTSNPNLYWYRQAAGRGLQLLFYSVGIGQISSEVPQNLSASRPQDRQFILSSKKLLLSDSGFYLCAWSVWRKNTGELFFGEGSRLTVL.